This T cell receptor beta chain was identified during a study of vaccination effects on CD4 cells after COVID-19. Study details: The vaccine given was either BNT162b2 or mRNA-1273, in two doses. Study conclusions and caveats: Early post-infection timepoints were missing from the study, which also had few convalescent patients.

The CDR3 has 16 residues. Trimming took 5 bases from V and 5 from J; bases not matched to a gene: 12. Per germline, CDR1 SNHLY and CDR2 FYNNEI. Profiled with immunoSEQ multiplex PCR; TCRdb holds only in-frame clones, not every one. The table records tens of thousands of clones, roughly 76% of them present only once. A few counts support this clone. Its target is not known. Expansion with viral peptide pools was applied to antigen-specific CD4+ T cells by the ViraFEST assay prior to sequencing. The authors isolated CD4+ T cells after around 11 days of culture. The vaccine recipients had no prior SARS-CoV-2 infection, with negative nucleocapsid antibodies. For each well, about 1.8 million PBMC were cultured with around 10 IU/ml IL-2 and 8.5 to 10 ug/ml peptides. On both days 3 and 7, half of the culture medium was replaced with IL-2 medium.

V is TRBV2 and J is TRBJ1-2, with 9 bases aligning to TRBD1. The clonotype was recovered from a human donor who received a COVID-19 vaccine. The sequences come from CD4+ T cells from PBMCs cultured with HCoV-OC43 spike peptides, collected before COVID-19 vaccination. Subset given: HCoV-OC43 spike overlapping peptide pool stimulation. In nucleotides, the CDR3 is TGTGCCAGCAGTCTAGGGGGACAGGGTATCCCTTATGGCTACACCTTC. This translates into CASSLGGQGIPYGYTF.